The present entry profiles one TCR beta chain with its context. This record comes from a study of glioma-infiltrating T cells after dendritic cell vaccination. Using immunoSEQ multiplex PCR, the repertoire was profiled, and TCRdb retains in-frame clones only, with some absent. Of about 64,000 clones detected, approximately 78% appear once; the ten largest clones hold about 8.9%. This CDR3 contains 15 residues. CDR1 GTSNPN and CDR2 SVGIG come from the germline V gene (reference sequence). V was clipped by 4 bases and J by 4 bases; unmatched bases: 7. Fresh-frozen tumor tissue and more than two years of survival data were available for all.

The sequenced sample was blood, obtained before dendritic cell vaccination. This receptor was obtained from a human donor with glioblastoma. This chain joins TRBV30 and TRBJ2-5, with 12 nucleotides matching TRBD2. The DNA for the CDR3 is TGTGCCTGGAAGGCTAGCGGGGGGGCCTTAGAGACCCAGTACTTC. Amino acids: CAWKASGGALETQYF. The full variable domain, completed using reference TRBV30 and TRBJ2-5, is SQTIHQWPATLVQPVGSPLSLECTVEGTSNPNLYWYRQAAGRGLQLLFYSVGIGQISSEVPQNLSASRPQDRQFILSSKKLLLSDSGFYLCAWKASGGALETQYFGPGTRLLVL.